This T cell receptor beta chain stems from a study of OX40 agonist ivuxolimab in advanced cancers. Study overall: Earlier treatment with anti-PD-1, anti-PD-L1 or anti-CTLA-4 was permitted, and roughly 42% had received some. Whole-study findings and limits: People who partly responded at 0.1-3.0 mg/kg had some of the least clonal expansion seen. On average, CD8+ T cells had more expanded clones than CD4+.

On this clone itself: Its specificity is unknown.

Produced via immunoSEQ multiplex PCR; TCRdb's table is partial and in-frame only. Found here are some 25,000 clones, 80% to 90% of them singletons; the top ten hold around 40%. The starting material was CD4+ or CD8+ T cells sorted from blood, obtained in a trial of the OX40 agonist ivuxolimab. The TCR originated in an adult with an advanced solid tumor such as melanoma, head and neck, liver or kidney cancer.

CDR3 nucleotides: TGTGCCAGCAGCTTAGCGGGCGGGAACACCGGGGAGCTGTTTTTT. This gives the protein CASSLAGGNTGELFF. V and J are TRBV11-2 and TRBJ2-2; no clear D gene. The V end was cut by 1 base, the J end by 1 base, with 7 bases between. CDR1 is SGHAT, CDR2 FQNNGV, per germline. The CDR3 has 15 amino acids.